The 18 T cell receptor beta chains below all came from one sample that was sequenced in a study of shared clonotypes between healthy human individuals. Sequenced by immunoSEQ multiplex PCR; TCRdb stores in-frame clones only, minus some. The sample holds roughly 1,000,000 clones, about 84% seen once. The sample comprised memory CD4+ T cells from PBMCs. Subset: CD45RA-negative fraction. These receptors were obtained from a man aged 18 to 35 in good health. Some clones in this sample may be carry-over from other donors' samples.

This clone was observed a single time. The chain is built from TRBV7-3 and TRBJ2-5, with a tentative D call TRBD2 (6 bases). Trimming pared 1 base from V and 4 bases from J, leaving 13 bases between. CDR1 and CDR2 (germline): SGHTA, FQGTGA. CDR3 length: 15 residues. Written as DNA, the CDR3 is TGTGCCAGCAGCTTAAGAGACGGGCGGGGAGAGACCCAGTACTTC. This translates into CASSLRDGRGETQYF.

J is TRBJ2-2 and V is TRBV7-2; D may match TRBD1 or TRBD2 (6 bases each). The germline gives CDR1 SGHTA, CDR2 FQGNSA. CDR3 length: 16 residues. Deletions cut 2 bases from V and 0 bases from J, with 10 bases between. The CDR3, as DNA: TGTGCCAGCAGCTTAAGGGGGGTGTCGAACACCGGGGAGCTGTTTTTT. The encoded protein is CASSLRGVSNTGELFF. The variable domain in full, completed from reference TRBV7-2 and TRBJ2-2, reads GAGVSQSPSNKVTEKGKDVELRCDPISGHTALYWYRQSLGQGLEFLIYFQGNSAPDKSGLPSDRFSAERTGGSVSTLTIQRTQQEDSAVYLCASSLRGVSNTGELFFGEGSRLTVL.

This clone showed up just a few times. The V and J genes are TRBV28 and TRBJ2-5; 9 positions agree with TRBD2. The CDR3 totals 16 residues. Trimming cost V 5 bases and J 5 bases; bases outside gene matches: 12. The V gene's germline CDR1 is MDHEN and CDR2 SYDVKM. This CDR3 is CASSPPLAGATETQYF. CDR3 nucleotide sequence: TGTGCCAGCAGTCCCCCCTTAGCGGGAGCGACGGAGACCCAGTACTTC. Looking up the rest from reference TRBV28 and TRBJ2-5 gives the full variable domain: DVKVTQSSRYLVKRTGEKVFLECVQDMDHENMFWYRQDPGLGLRLIYFSYDVKMKEKGDIPEGYSVSREKKERFSLILESASTNQTSMYLCASSPPLAGATETQYFGPGTRLLVL.

The V gene is TRBV18, the J gene TRBJ2-2, with TRBD2 identical over 9 bases. The germline gives CDR1 KGHSH, CDR2 LQKENI. This CDR3 has 17 residues. Trimming removed 6 bases from V and 4 bases from J; junction bases left unmatched: 12. As DNA, the CDR3 is TGTGCCAGCTCTCTTCTCGGGACTAGCATGGGCACCGGGGAGCTGTTTTTT. Translation gives CASSLLGTSMGTGELFF.

V gene TRBV5-1 combines with J gene TRBJ2-5; tentative D call: TRBD1 (6 bases). Germline-derived CDR1 and CDR2 are SGHRS and YFSETQ. This CDR3 is 14 amino acids long. V lost 0 bases and J 5 bases, leaving 11 bases between the germline ends. The CDR3 bases are TGCGCCAGCAGCTTGGCGGACCAGGGGGAGACCCAGTACTTC. It translates to CASSLADQGETQYF.

This chain links TRBV4-3 with TRBJ1-2; D is ambiguous. The CDR3 sequence is 14 residues long. Trimming shortened V by 1 base and J by 8 bases, and 14 bases separated the two germline ends. Per the germline V gene, CDR1 is LGHNA and CDR2 is YSLEER. The CDR3 DNA is TGCGCCAGCAGCCAAGCTAACCAGAAGATGGGCTACACCTTC. Translation: CASSQANQKMGYTF.

This clone was seen a few times. This chain links TRBV28 with TRBJ1-4; D unresolved. CDR3 length: 15 residues. V was shortened by 6 bases and J by 0 bases, with 11 bases between the two germline ends. Germline V lookup: CDR1 MDHEN, CDR2 SYDVKM. CDR3 amino acids: CASRGWTPTNEKLFF. The CDR3 coding sequence is TGTGCCAGCAGGGGGTGGACGCCAACTAATGAAAAACTGTTTTTT. Drawing the rest from reference TRBV28 and TRBJ1-4, the complete variable domain is DVKVTQSSRYLVKRTGEKVFLECVQDMDHENMFWYRQDPGLGLRLIYFSYDVKMKEKGDIPEGYSVSREKKERFSLILESASTNQTSMYLCASRGWTPTNEKLFFGSGTQLSVL.

This sequence joins TRBV5-1 and TRBJ2-1; TRBD2 matches 9 bases. Trimming cost V 0 bases and J 11 bases; bases outside gene matches: 9. CDR1 and CDR2 from the germline V gene are SGHRS and YFSETQ. The CDR3 runs to 15 residues. The CDR3 loop is CASSLAQVLAGKQFF. The DNA for the CDR3 is TGCGCCAGCAGCTTGGCCCAGGTCCTAGCGGGGAAGCAGTTCTTC.

V is TRBV4-2 and J is TRBJ1-1, with D unclear. Germline V gene sequence: CDR1 LGHNA, CDR2 YNFKEQ. The CDR3 is 15 amino acids. V was shortened by 0 bases and J by 5 bases, with 13 bases between the two germline ends. The CDR3 is CASSQERSIQTEAFF. In nucleotides, the CDR3 is TGTGCCAGCAGCCAAGAAAGGTCCATCCAAACTGAAGCTTTCTTT.

The J gene is TRBJ2-5, the V gene TRBV27; the match to TRBD1 covers 7 bases. Germline values: CDR1 MNHEY, CDR2 SMNVEV (reference sequence). The CDR3 loop spans 14 amino acids. V was clipped by 6 bases and J by 5 bases; unmatched bases: 9. The CDR3 coding sequence is TGTGCCAGCAGCTCCTACAGGGGTGGGGAGACCCAGTACTTC. Translated: CASSSYRGGETQYF.

This chain links TRBV6-1 with TRBJ2-1, with TRBD1 matching 7 bases. The CDR3 runs to 13 residues. V shed 8 bases, J shed 3 bases, and the junction held 4 bases outside the gene matches. Germline V gene lookup returns CDR1 MNHNS and CDR2 SASEGT. The CDR3 nucleotides read TGTGCCAGCCGGGGACAGCTCTACAATGAGCAGTTCTTC. Translating it yields CASRGQLYNEQFF.

This chain connects TRBV4-2 to TRBJ2-3; TRBD2 agrees at 10 bases. V dropped 1 base and J dropped 6; count of bases not matched to a gene: 4. The CDR3 is made up of 15 amino acids. Per germline, CDR1 LGHNA and CDR2 YNFKEQ. In DNA form, the CDR3 reads TGTGCCAGCAGCCAAGCTAGCGGGAGAGACGATACGCAGTATTTT. This gives the protein CASSQASGRDDTQYF.

The rearrangement uses TRBV5-1 and TRBJ1-1; D not certain. V was pared by 0 bases and J by 7 bases, with 10 bases between. Germline V gene sequence: CDR1 SGHRS, CDR2 YFSETQ. The length of the CDR3 is 13 residues. CDR3 sequence (DNA): TGCGCCAGCAGCTTGGCTGGCGGACGTGAAGCTTTCTTT. Encoded protein: CASSLAGGREAFF.

This clone is a singleton in its sample. This rearrangement joins TRBV7-8 to TRBJ2-5; tentative D call: TRBD1 (6 bases). The tail of the sequence fits TRBJ2-7 better, so the J call may be wrong. The CDR3 length is 15 residues. Germline CDR1 reads SGHVS; CDR2 reads FQNEAQ. CDR3 amino acids: CASSLDRKATYEQYF. The CDR3 nucleotides read TGTGCCAGCAGTCTCGACAGGAAAGCCACCTACGAGCAGTACTTC.

This chain joins TRBV12-5 and TRBJ2-5; D remains unclear. CDR1 is LGHNT, CDR2 FRNRAP, per germline. The CDR3 consists of 11 residues. V was trimmed by 2 bases and J by 5 bases, leaving 3 bases between them. This CDR3 is CASGLLETQYF. The CDR3 nucleotides read TGTGCTAGTGGTTTGTTGGAGACCCAGTACTTC.

Note on this clone: A single base separates this from a much larger clone, so it may be a read error. The same CDR3 can be traced to other DNA sequences in this sample. This chain joins TRBV20-1 and TRBJ2-3; D unclear. CDR1 and CDR2 (germline): DFQATT, SNEGSKA (reference sequence). The CDR3 is 11 amino acids. The ends were cut back, 3 bases at V and 3 bases at J, with 4 bases in the middle. The CDR3 DNA follows: TGCAGTGCTAGCAAGACAGATACGCAGTATTTT. Its translation is CSASKTDTQYF.

This clone is a singleton in its sample. V is TRBV2 and J is TRBJ1-2; 7 bases match TRBD1. Looked up from germline, CDR1 is SNHLY and CDR2 is FYNNEI. Trimming cost V 4 bases and J 0 bases; bases outside gene matches: 5. The CDR3 runs 15 residues. For the CDR3, the DNA is TGTGCCAGCAGTGGGAACAGGGGCCCTAACTATGGCTACACCTTC. It translates to CASSGNRGPNYGYTF.

The chain uses TRBV29-1 and TRBJ1-5, with 7 bases fitting TRBD1. CDR3 size: 14 residues. Trimming cost V 6 bases and J 6 bases; bases outside gene matches: 11. Germline values: CDR1 SQVTM, CDR2 ANQGSEA. CDR3: CSVATPGGSQPQHF. The CDR3 DNA reads as TGCAGCGTAGCTACTCCAGGGGGAAGTCAGCCCCAGCATTTT. Full variable domain (rest looked up from reference TRBV29-1 and TRBJ1-5): SAVISQKPSRDICQRGTSLTIQCQVDSQVTMMFWYRQQPGQSLTLIATANQGSEATYESGFVIDKFPISRPNLTFSTLTVSNMSPEDSSIYLCSVATPGGSQPQHFGDGTRLSIL.